Sequencing of this T cell receptor (beta chain) was carried out in a study of T cells in Graves' hyperthyroidism and ophthalmopathy. Across the study: Prior to any treatment, at the point of initial diagnosis, peripheral blood was collected. Study-level findings and limits: The blood repertoire included most of the expanded thyroid clonotypes above 0.001.

CDR3 length: 17 amino acids. V lost 1 base to trimming and J lost 0 bases; unmatched junction nucleotides: 7. Germline V gives CDR1 DFQATT, CDR2 SNEGSKA (reference sequence). As for this clonotype: Its antigen is undetermined.

RNA transcripts provided the source from which TCR beta CDR3 regions were amplified. Primed by the HTBI set, a first-round RT-PCR was run on the TCR CDR3. In TCRdb, the multiplex PCR reads were re-called with MiXCR into one record per CDR3 protein. The sample contains some 460,000 distinct CDR3 sequences, approximately 14% of which appear only once. Sequenced sample: blood. The chain has TRBV20-1 and TRBJ2-3, with TRBD2 identical over 10 bases. This receptor was identified in a young woman with Graves' hyperthyroidism. The CDR3 is CSARGLAGAASTDTQYF. For the CDR3, the DNA is TGCAGTGCTAGAGGGCTAGCGGGAGCGGCTAGCACAGATACGCAGTATTTT.